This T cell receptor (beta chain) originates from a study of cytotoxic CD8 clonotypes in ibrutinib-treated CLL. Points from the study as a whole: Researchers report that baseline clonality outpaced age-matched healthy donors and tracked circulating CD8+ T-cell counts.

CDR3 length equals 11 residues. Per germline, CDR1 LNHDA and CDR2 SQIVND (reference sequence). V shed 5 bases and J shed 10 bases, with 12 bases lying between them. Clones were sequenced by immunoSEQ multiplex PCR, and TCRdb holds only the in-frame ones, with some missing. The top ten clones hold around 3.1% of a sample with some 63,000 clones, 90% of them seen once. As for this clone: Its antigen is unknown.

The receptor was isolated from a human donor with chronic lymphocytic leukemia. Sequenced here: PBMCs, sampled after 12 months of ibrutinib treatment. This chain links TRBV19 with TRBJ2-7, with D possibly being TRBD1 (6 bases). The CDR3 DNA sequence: TGTGCCAGTAGTCCAGGGGTCGAACAGTACTTC. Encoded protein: CASSPGVEQYF.